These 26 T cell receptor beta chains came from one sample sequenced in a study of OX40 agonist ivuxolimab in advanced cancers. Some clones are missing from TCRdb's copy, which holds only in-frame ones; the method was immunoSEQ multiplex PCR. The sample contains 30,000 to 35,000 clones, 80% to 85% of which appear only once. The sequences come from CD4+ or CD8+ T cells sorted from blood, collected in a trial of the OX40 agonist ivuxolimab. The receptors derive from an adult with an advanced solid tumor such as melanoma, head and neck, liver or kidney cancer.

In nucleotides, the CDR3 is TGTGCCAGCAGCCATTTAGCTTCTAGTTCTGAAGCTTTCTTT. Translated, it gives CASSHLASSSEAFF. The chain is built from TRBV14 and TRBJ1-1; D call uncertain. CDR3 length: 14 amino acids. Germline loops: CDR1 SGHDN, CDR2 FVKESK. The V gene lost 3 bases and the J gene lost 6 bases, with 14 bases spanning the gap.

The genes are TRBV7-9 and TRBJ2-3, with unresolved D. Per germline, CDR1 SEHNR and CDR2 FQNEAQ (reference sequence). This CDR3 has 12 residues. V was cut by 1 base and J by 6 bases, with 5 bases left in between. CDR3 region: CASSLEVDTQYF. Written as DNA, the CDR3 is TGTGCCAGCAGCTTAGAGGTTGATACGCAGTATTTT.

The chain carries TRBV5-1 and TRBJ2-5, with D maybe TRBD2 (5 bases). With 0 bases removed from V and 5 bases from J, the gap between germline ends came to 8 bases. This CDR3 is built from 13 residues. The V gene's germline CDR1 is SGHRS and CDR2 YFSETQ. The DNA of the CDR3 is TGCGCCAGCAGCTTGGGTGGAGGTGAGACCCAGTACTTC. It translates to CASSLGGGETQYF. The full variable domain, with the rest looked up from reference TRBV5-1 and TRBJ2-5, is KAGVTQTPRYLIKTRGQQVTLSCSPISGHRSVSWYQQTPGQGLQFLFEYFSETQRNKGNFPGRFSGRQFSNSRSEMNVSTLELGDSALYLCASSLGGGETQYFGPGTRLLVL.

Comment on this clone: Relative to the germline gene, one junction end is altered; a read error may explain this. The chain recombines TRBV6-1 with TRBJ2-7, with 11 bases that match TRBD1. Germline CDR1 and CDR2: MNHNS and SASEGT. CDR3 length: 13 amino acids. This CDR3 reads CASSEAPRDRGDF. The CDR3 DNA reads TGTGCCAGCAGTGAAGCTCCTCGGGACAGGGGGGACTTC.

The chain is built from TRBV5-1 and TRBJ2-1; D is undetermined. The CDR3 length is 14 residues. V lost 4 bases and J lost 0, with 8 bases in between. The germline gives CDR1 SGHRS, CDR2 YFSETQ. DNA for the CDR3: TGCGCCAGCAGCGACCTCGCCTCCTACAATGAGCAGTTCTTC. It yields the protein CASSDLASYNEQFF.

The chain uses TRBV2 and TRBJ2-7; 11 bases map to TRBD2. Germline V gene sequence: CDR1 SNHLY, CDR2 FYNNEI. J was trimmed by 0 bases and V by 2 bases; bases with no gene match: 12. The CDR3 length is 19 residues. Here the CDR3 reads CASSEIAGGPNFPSYEQYF. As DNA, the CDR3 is TGTGCCAGCAGTGAAATAGCGGGGGGGCCCAACTTTCCCTCCTACGAGCAGTACTTC.

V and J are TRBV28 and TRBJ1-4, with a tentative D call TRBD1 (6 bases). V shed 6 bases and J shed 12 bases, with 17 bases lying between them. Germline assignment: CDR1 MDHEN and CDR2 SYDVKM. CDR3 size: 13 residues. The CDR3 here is CASSPSATGQLFF. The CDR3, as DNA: TGTGCCAGCAGCCCATCCGCGACAGGCCAACTGTTTTTT.

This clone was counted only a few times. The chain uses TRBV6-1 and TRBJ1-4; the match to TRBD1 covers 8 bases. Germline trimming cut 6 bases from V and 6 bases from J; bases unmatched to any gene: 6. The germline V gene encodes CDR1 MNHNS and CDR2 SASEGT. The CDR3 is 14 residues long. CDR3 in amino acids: CASRGRQGYEKLFF. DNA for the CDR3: TGTGCCAGCAGGGGCAGACAGGGGTATGAAAAACTGTTTTTT.

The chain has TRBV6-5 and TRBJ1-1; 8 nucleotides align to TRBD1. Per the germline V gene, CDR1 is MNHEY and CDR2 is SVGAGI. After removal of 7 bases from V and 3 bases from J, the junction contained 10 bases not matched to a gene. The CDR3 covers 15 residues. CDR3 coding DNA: TGTGCCAGCACAGTGGACAGGGTGTCACACACTGAAGCTTTCTTT. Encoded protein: CASTVDRVSHTEAFF.

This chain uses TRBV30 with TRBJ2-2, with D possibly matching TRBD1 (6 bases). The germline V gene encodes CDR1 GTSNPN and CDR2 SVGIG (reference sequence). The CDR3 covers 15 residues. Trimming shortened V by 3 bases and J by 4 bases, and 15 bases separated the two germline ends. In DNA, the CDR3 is TGTGCCTGGAGGGAACAGGGAACCTTCACCGGGGAGCTGTTTTTT. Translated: CAWREQGTFTGELFF.

This CDR3 is CASSSPDRGHTEAFF. CDR3 nucleotides: TGTGCCAGCAGCTCACCTGACAGGGGGCACACTGAAGCTTTCTTT. The chain links TRBV7-9 to TRBJ1-1; the match to TRBD1 covers 10 bases. With V trimmed by 4 bases and J by 3 bases, 5 bases remained unmatched. The length of the CDR3 is 15 residues. Germline loops: CDR1 SEHNR, CDR2 FQNEAQ (reference sequence).

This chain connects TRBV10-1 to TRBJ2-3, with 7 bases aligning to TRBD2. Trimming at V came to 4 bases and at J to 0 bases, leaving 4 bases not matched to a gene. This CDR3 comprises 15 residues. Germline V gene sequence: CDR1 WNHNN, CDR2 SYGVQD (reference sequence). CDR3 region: CASSAGGTSTDTQYF. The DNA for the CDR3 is TGCGCCAGCAGTGCCGGGGGGACTAGCACAGATACGCAGTATTTT.

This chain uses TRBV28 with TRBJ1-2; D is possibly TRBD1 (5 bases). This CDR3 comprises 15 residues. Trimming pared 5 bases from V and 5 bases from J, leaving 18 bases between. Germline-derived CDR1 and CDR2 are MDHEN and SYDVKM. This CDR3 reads CASSMGPGTFYGYTF. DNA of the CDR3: TGTGCCAGCAGTATGGGGCCCGGGACGTTTTATGGCTACACCTTC.

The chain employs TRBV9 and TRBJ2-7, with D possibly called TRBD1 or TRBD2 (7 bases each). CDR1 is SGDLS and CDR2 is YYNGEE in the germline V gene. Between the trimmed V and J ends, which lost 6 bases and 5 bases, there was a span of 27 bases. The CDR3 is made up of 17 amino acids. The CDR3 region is CASTPSGGGVGMNEQYF. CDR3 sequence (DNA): TGTGCCAGCACCCCCTCAGGGGGGGGCGTAGGAATGAACGAGCAGTACTTC. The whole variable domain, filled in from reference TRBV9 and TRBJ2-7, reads DSGVTQTPKHLITATGQRVTLRCSPRSGDLSVYWYQQSLDQGLQFLIQYYNGEERAKGNILERFSAQQFPDLHSELNLSSLELGDSALYFCASTPSGGGVGMNEQYFGPGTRLTVT.

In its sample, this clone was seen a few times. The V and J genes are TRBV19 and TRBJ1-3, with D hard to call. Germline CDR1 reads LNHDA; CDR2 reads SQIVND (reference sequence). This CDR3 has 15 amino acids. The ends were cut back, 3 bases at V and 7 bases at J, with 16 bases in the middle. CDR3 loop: CASSIGGGPGNTIYF. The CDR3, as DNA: TGTGCCAGTAGTATCGGTGGCGGGCCGGGGAACACCATATATTTT.

As DNA, the CDR3 is TGTGCCAGCAGTGGACAGGGGGCGCGGGCAGATACGCAGTATTTT. Translation gives CASSGQGARADTQYF. V usage is TRBV6-5 and J usage is TRBJ2-3; 11 bases fit TRBD1. Germline loops: CDR1 MNHEY, CDR2 SVGAGI. Trimming at V came to 5 bases and at J to 4 bases, leaving 5 bases not matched to a gene. The CDR3 covers 15 residues.

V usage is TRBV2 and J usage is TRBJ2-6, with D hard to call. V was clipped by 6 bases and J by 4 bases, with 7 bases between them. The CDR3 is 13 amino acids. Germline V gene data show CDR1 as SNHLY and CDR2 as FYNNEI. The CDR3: CASSSGGANVLTF. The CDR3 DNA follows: TGTGCCAGCAGCTCCGGGGGGGCCAACGTCCTGACTTTC.

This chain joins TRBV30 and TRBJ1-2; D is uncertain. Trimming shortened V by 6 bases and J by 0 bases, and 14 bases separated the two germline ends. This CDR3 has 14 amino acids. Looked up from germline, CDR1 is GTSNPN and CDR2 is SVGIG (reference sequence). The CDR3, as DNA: TGTGCCTGCCCATGGACGAAGGCTAACTATGGCTACACCTTC. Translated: CACPWTKANYGYTF.

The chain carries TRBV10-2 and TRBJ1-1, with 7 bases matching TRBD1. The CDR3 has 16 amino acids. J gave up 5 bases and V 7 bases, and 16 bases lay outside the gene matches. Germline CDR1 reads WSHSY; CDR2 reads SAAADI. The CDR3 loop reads CASKEWQGVRWTEAFF. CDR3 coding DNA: TGCGCCAGCAAGGAGTGGCAGGGGGTGAGATGGACTGAAGCTTTCTTT.

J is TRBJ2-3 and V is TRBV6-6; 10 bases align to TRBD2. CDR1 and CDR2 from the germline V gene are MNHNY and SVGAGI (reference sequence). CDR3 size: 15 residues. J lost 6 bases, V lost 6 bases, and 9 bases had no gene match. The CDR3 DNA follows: TGTGCCAGCAGCTCACGAGGGACTAGCGAGGATACGCAGTATTTT. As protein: CASSSRGTSEDTQYF.

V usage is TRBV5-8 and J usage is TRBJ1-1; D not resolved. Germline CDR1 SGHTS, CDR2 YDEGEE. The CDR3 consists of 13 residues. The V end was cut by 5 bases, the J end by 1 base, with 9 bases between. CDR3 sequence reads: CASRSRPNTEAFF. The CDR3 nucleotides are TGTGCCAGCAGGTCCAGACCGAACACTGAAGCTTTCTTT.

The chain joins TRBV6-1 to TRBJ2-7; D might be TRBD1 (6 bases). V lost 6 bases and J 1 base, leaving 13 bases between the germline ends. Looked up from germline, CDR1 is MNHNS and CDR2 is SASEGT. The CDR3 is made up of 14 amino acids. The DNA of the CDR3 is TGTGCCAGCAGAGAAAATACAGGGTCCTACGAGCAGTACTTC. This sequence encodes CASRENTGSYEQYF.

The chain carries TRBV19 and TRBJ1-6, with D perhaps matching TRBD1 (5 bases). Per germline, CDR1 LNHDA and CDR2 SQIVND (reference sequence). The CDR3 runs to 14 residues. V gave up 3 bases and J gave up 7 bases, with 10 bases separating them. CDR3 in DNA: TGTGCCAGTAGTATCGGGACCGCGAATTCACCCCTCCACTTT. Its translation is CASSIGTANSPLHF.

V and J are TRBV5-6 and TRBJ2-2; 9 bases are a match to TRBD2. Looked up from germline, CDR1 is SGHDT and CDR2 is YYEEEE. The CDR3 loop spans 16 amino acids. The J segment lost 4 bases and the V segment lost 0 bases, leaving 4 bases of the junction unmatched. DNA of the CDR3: TGTGCCAGCAGCTTGGGACTAGCGGAACTCACCGGGGAGCTGTTTTTT. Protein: CASSLGLAELTGELFF. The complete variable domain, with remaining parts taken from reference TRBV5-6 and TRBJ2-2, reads DAGVTQSPTHLIKTRGQQVTLRCSPKSGHDTVSWYQQALGQGPQFIFQYYEEEERQRGNFPDRFSGHQFPNYSSELNVNALLLGDSALYLCASSLGLAELTGELFFGEGSRLTVL.

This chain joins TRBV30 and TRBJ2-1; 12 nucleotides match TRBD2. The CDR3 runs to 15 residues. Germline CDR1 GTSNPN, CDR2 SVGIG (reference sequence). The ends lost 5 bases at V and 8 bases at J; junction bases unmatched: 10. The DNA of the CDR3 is TGTGCCTGGGGAAGGGTGACTAGCGGGGGTGATGAGCAGTTCTTC. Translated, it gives CAWGRVTSGGDEQFF.

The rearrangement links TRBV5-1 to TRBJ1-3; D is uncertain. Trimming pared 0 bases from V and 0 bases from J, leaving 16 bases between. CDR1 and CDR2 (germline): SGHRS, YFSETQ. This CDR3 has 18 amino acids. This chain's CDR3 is CASSLAESRLRSGNTIYF. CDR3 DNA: TGCGCCAGCAGCTTGGCCGAGAGCAGGCTCCGCTCTGGAAACACCATATATTTT.